This T cell receptor (beta chain) stems from a study of Graves' ophthalmopathy and Graves' hyperthyroidism. General study results and limits: Most clonotypes expanded in thyroid above 0.001 frequency were present in blood too. For predicting ophthalmopathy progression, the model had 70.59% sensitivity and 72.22% specificity.

Excluded: other autoimmune disease, uncontrolled infection, pregnancy or lactation. PBMCs were density-gradient isolated from about 9.6 ml fresh blood. Amplification from RNA transcripts yielded the TCR beta CDR3 regions. First-round RT-PCR with HTBI primers preceded a second-round multiplex PCR. TCRdb reprocessed the multiplex PCR reads via MiXCR and lists one record per CDR3 protein. The top ten clones hold approximately 46% of a sample with some 750,000 distinct CDR3 sequences, 40% of them seen once. For this clonotype: Its antigen is not identified.

The CDR3 has 16 amino acids. Germline assignment: CDR1 MGHDK and CDR2 SYGVNS. Trimming removed 6 bases at V and 2 bases at J, with 19 bases between. Sequences were obtained from peripheral blood. This rearrangement joins TRBV25-1 to TRBJ2-5; a possible D gene is TRBD1 (5 bases). This receptor was obtained from an adult man with Graves' ophthalmopathy. CDR3: CASSPQKDSGQETQYF. The CDR3 nucleotides read TGTGCCAGCAGCCCCCAAAAAGACAGTGGACAAGAGACCCAGTACTTC.